This TCR beta chain is drawn from a study of CD8+CD57+ T cells in acquired aplastic anemia. TCR beta VDJ and CDR3 were profiled, and genomic DNA was the template. TCRdb fed the reads into MiXCR, producing one record per CDR3 protein. The sample lists roughly 17,000 distinct CDR3 sequences, more than 30% occurring once. The CDR3 runs to 12 residues. The V end lost 1 base, the J end lost 7 bases, and 8 bases lay between the germline ends. Germline V gene sequence: CDR1 SQVTM, CDR2 ANQGSEA. Study results and limitations: Both total CD4+ and CD8+ pools in patients were more diverse than CD8+CD57+ cells. Significance was not reached for CD8+ Simpson's diversity between patients and controls.

The authors sequenced patients whose flow cytometry had shown CD8+CD57+ cell expansion. The study also sequenced CD8+CD57+ effector memory cells from a sixth of the 12 patients. By the time of blood sampling, patients had still received no therapy. As for this clonotype: Its antigen remains unidentified.

Sequencing was done on a sample of CD8+CD57+ T cells sorted from PBMCs. The subset: bead-enriched CD8+CD57+ effector memory T cells from SAA patients. The V and J genes are TRBV29-1 and TRBJ1-5; possible D gene TRBD1, 5 bases. The sequence was collected from a human donor with aplastic anemia. The CDR3 nucleotides read TGCAGCGTTGAAGGGGGCGGCCAGCCCCAGCATTTT. It codes for CSVEGGGQPQHF.